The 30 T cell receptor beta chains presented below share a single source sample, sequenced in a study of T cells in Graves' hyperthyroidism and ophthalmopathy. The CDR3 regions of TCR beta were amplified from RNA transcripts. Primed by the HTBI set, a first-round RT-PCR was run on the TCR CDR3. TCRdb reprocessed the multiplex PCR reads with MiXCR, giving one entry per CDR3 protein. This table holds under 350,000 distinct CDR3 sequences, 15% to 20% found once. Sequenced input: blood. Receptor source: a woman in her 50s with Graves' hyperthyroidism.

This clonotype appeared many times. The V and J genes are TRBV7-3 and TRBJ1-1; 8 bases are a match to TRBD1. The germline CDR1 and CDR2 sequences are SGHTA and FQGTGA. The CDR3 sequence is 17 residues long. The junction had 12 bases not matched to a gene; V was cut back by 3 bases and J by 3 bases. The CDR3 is CASSFWTGRLLDTEAFF. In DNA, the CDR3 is TGTGCCAGCAGCTTTTGGACAGGGAGGTTGTTGGACACTGAAGCTTTCTTT. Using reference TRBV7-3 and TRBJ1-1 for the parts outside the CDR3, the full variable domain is GAGVSQTPSNKVTEKGKYVELRCDPISGHTALYWYRQSLGQGPEFLIYFQGTGAADDSGLPNDRFFAVRPEGSVSTLKIQRTERGDSAVYLCASSFWTGRLLDTEAFFGQGTRLTVV.

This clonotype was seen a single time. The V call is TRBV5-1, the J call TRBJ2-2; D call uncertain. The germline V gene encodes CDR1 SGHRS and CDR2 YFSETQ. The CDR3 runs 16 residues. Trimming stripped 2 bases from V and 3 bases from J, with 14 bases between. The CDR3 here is CASSFGTLTDTGELFF. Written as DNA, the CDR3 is TGCGCCAGCAGCTTCGGTACCCTGACTGACACCGGGGAGCTGTTTTTT.

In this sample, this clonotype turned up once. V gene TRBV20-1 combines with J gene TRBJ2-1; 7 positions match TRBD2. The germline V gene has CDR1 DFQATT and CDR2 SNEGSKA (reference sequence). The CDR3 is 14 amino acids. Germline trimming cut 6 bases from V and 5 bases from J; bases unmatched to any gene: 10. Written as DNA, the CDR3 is TGCAGTGCAACAAAACGGGACTACCACAATGAGCAGTTCTTC. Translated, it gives CSATKRDYHNEQFF.

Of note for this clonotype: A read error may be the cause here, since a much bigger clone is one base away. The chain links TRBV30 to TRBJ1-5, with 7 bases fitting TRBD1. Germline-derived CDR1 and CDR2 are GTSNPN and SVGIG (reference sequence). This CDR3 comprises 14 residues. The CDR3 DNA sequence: TGTGTCTGGAGTGGACAGGTTAGCAATCAGCCCCAGCATTTT. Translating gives CVWSGQVSNQPQHF.

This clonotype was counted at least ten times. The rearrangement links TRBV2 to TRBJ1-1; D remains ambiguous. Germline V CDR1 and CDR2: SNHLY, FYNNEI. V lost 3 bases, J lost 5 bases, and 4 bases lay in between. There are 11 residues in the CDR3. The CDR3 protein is CASSDPTEAFF. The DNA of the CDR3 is TGTGCCAGCAGTGACCCTACTGAAGCTTTCTTT.

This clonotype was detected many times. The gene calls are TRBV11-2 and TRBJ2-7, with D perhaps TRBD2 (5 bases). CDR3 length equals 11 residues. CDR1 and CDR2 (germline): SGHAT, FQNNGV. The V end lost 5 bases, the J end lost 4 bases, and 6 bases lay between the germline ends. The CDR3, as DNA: TGTGCCAGCAGCCGGGATTACGAGCAGTACTTC. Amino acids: CASSRDYEQYF.

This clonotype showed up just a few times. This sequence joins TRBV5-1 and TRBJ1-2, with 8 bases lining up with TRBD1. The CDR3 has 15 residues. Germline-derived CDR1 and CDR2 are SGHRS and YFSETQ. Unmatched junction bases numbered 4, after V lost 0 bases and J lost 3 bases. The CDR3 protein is CASSLVGQGDYGYTF. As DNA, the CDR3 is TGCGCCAGCAGCTTGGTAGGACAGGGAGACTATGGCTACACCTTC.

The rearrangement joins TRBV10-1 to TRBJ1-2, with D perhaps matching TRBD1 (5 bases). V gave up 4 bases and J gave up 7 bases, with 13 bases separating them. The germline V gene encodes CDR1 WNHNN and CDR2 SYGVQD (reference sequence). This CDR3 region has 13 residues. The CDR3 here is CASSAYATAGYTF. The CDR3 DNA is TGCGCCAGCAGTGCCTACGCGACAGCTGGCTACACCTTC.

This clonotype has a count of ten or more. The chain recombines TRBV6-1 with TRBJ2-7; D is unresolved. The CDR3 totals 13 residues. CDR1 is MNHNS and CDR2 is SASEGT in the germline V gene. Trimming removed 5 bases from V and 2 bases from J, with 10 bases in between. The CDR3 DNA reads TGTGCCAGCAGTCCCTCGGAGCCCTACGAGCAGTACTTC. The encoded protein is CASSPSEPYEQYF.

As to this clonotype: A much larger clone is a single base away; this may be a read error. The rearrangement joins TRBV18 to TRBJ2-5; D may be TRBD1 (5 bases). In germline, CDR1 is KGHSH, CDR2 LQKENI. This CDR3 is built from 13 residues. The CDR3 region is CASPPRQQETQYF. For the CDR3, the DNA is TGTGCCAGCCCACCTCGACAGCAAGAGACCCAGTACTTC.

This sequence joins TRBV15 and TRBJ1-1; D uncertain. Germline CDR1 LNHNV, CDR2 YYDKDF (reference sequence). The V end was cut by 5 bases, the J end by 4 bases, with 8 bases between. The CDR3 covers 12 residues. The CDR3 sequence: CATSRKATEAFF. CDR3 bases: TGTGCCACCAGCCGTAAAGCCACTGAAGCTTTCTTT.

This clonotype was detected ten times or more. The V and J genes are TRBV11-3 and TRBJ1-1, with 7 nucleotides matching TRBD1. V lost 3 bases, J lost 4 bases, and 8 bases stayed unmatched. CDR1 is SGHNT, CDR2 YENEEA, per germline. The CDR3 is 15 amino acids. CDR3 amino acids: CASSFDRAGSTEAFF. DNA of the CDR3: TGTGCCAGCAGCTTCGACAGGGCTGGGAGCACTGAAGCTTTCTTT.

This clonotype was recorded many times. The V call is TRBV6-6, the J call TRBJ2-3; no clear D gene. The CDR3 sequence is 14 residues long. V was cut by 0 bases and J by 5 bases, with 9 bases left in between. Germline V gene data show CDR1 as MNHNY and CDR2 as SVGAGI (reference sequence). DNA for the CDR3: TGTGCCAGCAGTTACTCGTCGACGAGAGATACGCAGTATTTT. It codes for CASSYSSTRDTQYF.

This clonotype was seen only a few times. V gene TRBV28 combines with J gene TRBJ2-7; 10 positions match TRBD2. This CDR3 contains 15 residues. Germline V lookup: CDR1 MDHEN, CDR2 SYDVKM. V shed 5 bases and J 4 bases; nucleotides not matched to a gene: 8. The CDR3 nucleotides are TGTGCCAGCAGTCCACCGCCTAGCGGGAGATACGAGCAGTACTTC. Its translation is CASSPPPSGRYEQYF.

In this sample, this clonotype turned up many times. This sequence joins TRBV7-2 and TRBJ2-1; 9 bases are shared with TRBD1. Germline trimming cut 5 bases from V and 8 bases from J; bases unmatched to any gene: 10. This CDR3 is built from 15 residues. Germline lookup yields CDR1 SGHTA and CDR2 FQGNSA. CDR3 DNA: TGTGCCAGCAGCCAGATCGGGACAGGGCGGGATGAGCAGTTCTTC. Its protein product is CASSQIGTGRDEQFF.

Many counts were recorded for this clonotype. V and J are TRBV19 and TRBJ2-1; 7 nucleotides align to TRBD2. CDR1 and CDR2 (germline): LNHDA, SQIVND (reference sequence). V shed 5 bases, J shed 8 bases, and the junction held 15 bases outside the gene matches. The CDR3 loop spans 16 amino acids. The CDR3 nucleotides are TGTGCCAGTAGTCCGCTCCGCGGGGAGGGGCGGCATGAGCAGTTCTTC. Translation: CASSPLRGEGRHEQFF.

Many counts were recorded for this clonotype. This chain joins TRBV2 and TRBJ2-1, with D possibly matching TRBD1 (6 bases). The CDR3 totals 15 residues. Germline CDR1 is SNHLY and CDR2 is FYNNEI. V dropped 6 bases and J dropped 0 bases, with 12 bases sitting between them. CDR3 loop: CASRLTGLSYNEQFF. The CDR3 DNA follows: TGTGCCAGCAGGCTGACAGGCCTCTCCTACAATGAGCAGTTCTTC.

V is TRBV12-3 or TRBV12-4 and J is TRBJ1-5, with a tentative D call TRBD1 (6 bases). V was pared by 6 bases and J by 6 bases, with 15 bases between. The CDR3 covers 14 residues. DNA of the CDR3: TGTGCCAGCAGCCACTCGGACAGCTTTCAGCCCCAGCATTTT. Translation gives CASSHSDSFQPQHF.

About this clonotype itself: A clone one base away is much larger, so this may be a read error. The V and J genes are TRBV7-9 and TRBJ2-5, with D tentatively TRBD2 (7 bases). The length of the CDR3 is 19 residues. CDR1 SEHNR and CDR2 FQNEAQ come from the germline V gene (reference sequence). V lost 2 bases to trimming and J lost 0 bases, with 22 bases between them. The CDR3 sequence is CASSLLSRTRGGYQETQYF. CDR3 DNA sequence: TGTGCCAGCAGCTTATTATCCCGAACTAGGGGGGGCTACCAAGAGACCCAGTACTTC.

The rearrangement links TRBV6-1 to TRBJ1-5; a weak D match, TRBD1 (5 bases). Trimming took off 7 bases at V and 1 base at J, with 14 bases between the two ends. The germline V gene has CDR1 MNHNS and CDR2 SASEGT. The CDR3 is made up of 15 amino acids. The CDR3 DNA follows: TGTGCCAGCAACAATCCGGGACGGAGCAATCAGCCCCAGCATTTT. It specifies CASNNPGRSNQPQHF.

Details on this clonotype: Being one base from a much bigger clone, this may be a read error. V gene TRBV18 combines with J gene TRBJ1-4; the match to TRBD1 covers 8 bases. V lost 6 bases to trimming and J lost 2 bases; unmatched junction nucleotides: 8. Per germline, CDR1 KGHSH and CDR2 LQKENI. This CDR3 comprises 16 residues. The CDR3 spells CASSRLRQGTNEKLFF. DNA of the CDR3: TGTGCCAGCTCGCGGCTCCGACAGGGGACTAATGAAAAACTGTTTTTT.

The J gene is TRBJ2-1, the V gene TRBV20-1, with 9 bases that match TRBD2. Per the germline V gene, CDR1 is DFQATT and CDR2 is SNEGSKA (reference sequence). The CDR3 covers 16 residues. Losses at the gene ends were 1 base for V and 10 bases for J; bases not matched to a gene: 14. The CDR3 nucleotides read TGCAGTGCTAGAGTAGTTGGTAGCGGGAGAGGTTCGGAGCAGTTCTTC. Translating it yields CSARVVGSGRGSEQFF.

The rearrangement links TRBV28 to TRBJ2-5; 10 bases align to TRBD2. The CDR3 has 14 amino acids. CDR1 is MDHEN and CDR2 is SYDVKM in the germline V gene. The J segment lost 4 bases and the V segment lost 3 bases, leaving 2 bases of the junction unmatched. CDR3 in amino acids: CASSFLAGVETQYF. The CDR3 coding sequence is TGTGCCAGCAGTTTTCTAGCGGGAGTAGAGACCCAGTACTTC.

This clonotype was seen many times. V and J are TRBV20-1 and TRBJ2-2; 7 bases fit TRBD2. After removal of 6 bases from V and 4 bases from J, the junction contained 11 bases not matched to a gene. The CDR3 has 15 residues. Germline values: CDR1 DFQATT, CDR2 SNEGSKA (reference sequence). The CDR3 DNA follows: TGCAGTGCCTCTCGCTTGGGGGAGGGCACCGGGGAGCTGTTTTTT. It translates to CSASRLGEGTGELFF.

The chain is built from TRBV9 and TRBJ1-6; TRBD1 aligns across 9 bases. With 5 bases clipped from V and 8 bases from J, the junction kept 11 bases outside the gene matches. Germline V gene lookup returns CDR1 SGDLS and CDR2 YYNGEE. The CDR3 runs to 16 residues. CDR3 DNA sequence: TGTGCCAGCAGTACGGGGACAGGGTGGAAAGATTCACCCCTCCACTTT. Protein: CASSTGTGWKDSPLHF.

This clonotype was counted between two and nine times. Here the CDR3 reads CASSPEGEQFF. The CDR3, as DNA: TGTGCCAGCAGTCCCGAAGGTGAGCAGTTCTTC. This chain joins TRBV6-1 and TRBJ2-1; the D is unclear. CDR3 length: 11 amino acids. Between the trimmed V and J ends, which lost 5 bases and 9 bases, there was a span of 8 bases. In germline, CDR1 is MNHNS, CDR2 SASEGT.

The CDR3 is CASSWRQGATNTEAFF. CDR3 nucleotide sequence: TGTGCCAGCAGCTGGAGACAGGGGGCTACGAACACTGAAGCTTTCTTT. The chain has TRBV5-6 and TRBJ1-1; TRBD1 matches 10 bases. CDR1 is SGHDT and CDR2 is YYEEEE in the germline V gene. The CDR3 has 16 residues. V lost 3 bases, J lost 1 base, and 6 bases stayed unmatched.

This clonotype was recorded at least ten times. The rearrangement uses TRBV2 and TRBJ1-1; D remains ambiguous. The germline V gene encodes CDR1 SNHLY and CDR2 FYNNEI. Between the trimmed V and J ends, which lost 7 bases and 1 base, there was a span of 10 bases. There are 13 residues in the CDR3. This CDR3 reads CASNEWGNTEAFF. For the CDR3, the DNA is TGTGCCAGCAACGAATGGGGGAACACTGAAGCTTTCTTT.

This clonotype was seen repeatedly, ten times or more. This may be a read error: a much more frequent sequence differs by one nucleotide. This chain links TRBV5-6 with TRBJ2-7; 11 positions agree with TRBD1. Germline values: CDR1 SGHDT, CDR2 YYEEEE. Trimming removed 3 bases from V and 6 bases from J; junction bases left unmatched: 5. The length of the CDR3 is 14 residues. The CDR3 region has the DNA TGTGCCAGCAGCTACGGACAGGGGGCCTTCGAGCAGTACTTC. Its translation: CASSYGQGAFEQYF.

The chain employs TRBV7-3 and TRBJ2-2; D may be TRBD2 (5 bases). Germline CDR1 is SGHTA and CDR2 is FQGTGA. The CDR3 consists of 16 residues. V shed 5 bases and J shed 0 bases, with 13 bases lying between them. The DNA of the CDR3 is TGTGCCAGCAGCCCGGAGGTAGTTTCGAACACCGGGGAGCTGTTTTTT. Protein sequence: CASSPEVVSNTGELFF.